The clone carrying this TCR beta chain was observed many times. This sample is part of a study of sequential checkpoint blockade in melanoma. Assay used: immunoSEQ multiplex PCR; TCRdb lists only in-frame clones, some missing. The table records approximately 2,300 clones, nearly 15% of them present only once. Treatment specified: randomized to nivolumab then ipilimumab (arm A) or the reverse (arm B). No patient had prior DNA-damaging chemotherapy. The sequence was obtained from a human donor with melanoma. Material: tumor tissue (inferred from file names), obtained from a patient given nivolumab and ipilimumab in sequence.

CDR3 sequence reads: CASSSPPLGGTGELFF. CDR3 in DNA: TGTGCCAGCAGCTCTCCTCCCCTGGGCGGAACCGGGGAGCTGTTTTTT. This chain links TRBV11-3 with TRBJ2-2; no definite D call. CDR3 length: 16 amino acids. CDR1 and CDR2 (germline): SGHNT, YENEEA. Trimming took 4 bases from V and 5 from J, leaving 17 bases between them.